The present entry profiles one T cell receptor beta chain with its context. No antigen is known for it. Base qualities were left out, and no much larger clone turns up one base away. The sample comes from a study of T cell changes during pregnancy in multiple sclerosis (dated by TCRdb to the late 2010s). With regard to the full study: The study looked at changes in the T cell repertoire across pregnancy in women with multiple sclerosis.

The library was obtained by the immunoSEQ multiplex PCR assay. In its TCRdb copy, this immuneACCESS table keeps in-frame sequences only and misses some clones. Where compared with another copy, unresolved V genes explain less than half of these, and the others have no known cause. The sample table records some 69,000 clones; more than 90% of these occur just once. Approximately 2% of the sample is in the top ten clones. Source: peripheral blood, taken in the second trimester of pregnancy. This receptor was obtained from a female donor in good health, enrolled as a control in a pregnancy study.

For the CDR3, the sequence is CASSFLAGGADTQYF. The DNA sequence is given as TGTGCCAGCAGCTTTCTAGCGGGGGGCGCAGATACGCAGTATTTT. The sequence is built from TRBV7-2 and TRBJ2-3, and TRBD2 aligns with 11 junction nucleotides. From V the trimming removes 3 bases and from J it removes 4 bases, while the gene matches leave 3 bases of the junction unaccounted for. According to the germline V gene, CDR1 reads SGHTA and CDR2 reads FQGNSA. The CDR3, cysteine through phenylalanine, is 15 amino acids long. The kept DNA is CDR3 alone, 45 bases in frame from the first base.